Listed here are 30 T cell receptor beta chains from one sample, sequenced in a study of glioma-infiltrating T cells after dendritic cell vaccination. This table comes from immunoSEQ multiplex PCR, and its TCRdb copy is limited to in-frame clones, with some not included. The top ten hold around 2.4% of the sample, which has tens of thousands of clones, roughly 87% seen once. Time point given: after dendritic cell vaccination, including at tumor progression/relapse. The sequences come from blood, collected after dendritic cell vaccination. The receptors were gathered from a human donor with glioblastoma.

Regarding this clone: Mismatch with germline at one junction end may stem from a read error. Other DNA sequences in the same sample also yield this CDR3. The chain employs TRBV19 and TRBJ1-2; D is unresolved. The CDR3 totals 14 residues. The V gene's germline CDR1 is LNHDA and CDR2 SQIVND (reference sequence). The CDR3 coding sequence is TGCGCCAGTAGTATAGGTCCGCGGGTCTATGGCTACACCTTC. Protein sequence: CASSIGPRVYGYTF.

CDR3 nucleotide sequence: TGCGCCAGCAGACAATTTGGAGTCTACGAGCAGTACTTC. Translation gives CASRQFGVYEQYF. This chain connects TRBV10-2 to TRBJ2-7; no reliable D call. The CDR3 runs to 13 residues. Germline values: CDR1 WSHSY, CDR2 SAAADI. Deletions cut 6 bases from V and 3 bases from J, with 12 bases between.

This chain connects TRBV28 to TRBJ2-5; 12 bases match TRBD2. J lost 5 bases, V lost 4 bases, and 11 bases had no gene match. Germline loops: CDR1 MDHEN, CDR2 SYDVKM. This CDR3 region has 17 residues. The CDR3 DNA sequence: TGTGCCAGCAGTTCCCTGACTAGCGGGAGAGTAGTGGAGACCCAGTACTTC. This sequence encodes CASSSLTSGRVVETQYF.

This clone was counted once. V usage is TRBV21-1 and J usage is TRBJ1-5; the table's D call, TRBD1, has no DNA check behind it. TRBV21-1 is recorded as a pseudogene. The CDR3 consists of 15 residues. The CDR3 here is CASRRTGRSHQPQHF. In DNA form, the CDR3 reads TGTGCCAGCAGAAGGACAGGGAGGTCCCACCAGCCCCAGCATTTT.

The chain has TRBV10-1 and TRBJ1-2; D unclear. Trimming took 6 bases from V and 7 from J, leaving 12 bases between them. CDR1 is WNHNN, CDR2 SYGVQD, per germline (reference sequence). CDR3 length: 12 amino acids. The CDR3, as DNA: TGCGCCAGCAGCCACACGACATCTGGCTACACCTTC. Translated, it gives CASSHTTSGYTF.

The J gene is TRBJ2-4, the V gene TRBV27, with 9 bases lining up with TRBD2. V trimming: 5 bases; J trimming: 1 base; junction bases outside the gene matches: 6. The CDR3 runs to 16 residues. Per germline, CDR1 MNHEY and CDR2 SMNVEV (reference sequence). The CDR3 DNA is TGTGCCAGCAGTAAGGGACTAGCTGAGGCCAAAAACATTCAGTACTTC. Protein: CASSKGLAEAKNIQYF.

This chain joins TRBV5-1 and TRBJ1-1; TRBD1 is a possible D gene (5 bases). V was shortened by 4 bases and J by 3 bases, with 10 bases between the two germline ends. Germline assignment: CDR1 SGHRS and CDR2 YFSETQ. The CDR3 consists of 13 residues. This CDR3 is CASSPRGDTEAFF. DNA for the CDR3: TGCGCCAGCAGCCCCCGGGGGGACACTGAAGCTTTCTTT.

The CDR3 sequence is CASSDGTETYGYTF. As DNA, the CDR3 is TGTGCCAGCAGTGACGGGACAGAAACTTATGGCTACACCTTC. This rearrangement joins TRBV6-1 to TRBJ1-2; 7 bases agree with TRBD1. The CDR3 is 14 residues long. J gave up 5 bases and V 3 bases, and 6 bases lay outside the gene matches. Germline V gene data show CDR1 as MNHNS and CDR2 as SASEGT.

V and J are TRBV19 and TRBJ1-5; 8 nucleotides line up with TRBD1. The length of the CDR3 is 15 residues. V trimming: 3 bases; J trimming: 5 bases; junction bases outside the gene matches: 6. CDR1 LNHDA and CDR2 SQIVND come from the germline V gene (reference sequence). CDR3 in DNA: TGTGCCAGTAGTATTGGTGACAGGGGTCATCAGCCCCAGCATTTT. Translation: CASSIGDRGHQPQHF.

The chain recombines TRBV4-1 with TRBJ1-1; 7 positions match TRBD1. The germline CDR1 and CDR2 sequences are MGHRA and YSYEKL. The CDR3 length is 15 residues. Trimming took 4 bases from V and 4 from J; bases not matched to a gene: 9. The CDR3 region is CASSPTQGEVTEAFF. The CDR3 DNA sequence: TGCGCCAGCAGCCCAACGCAGGGGGAAGTCACTGAAGCTTTCTTT.

The V call is TRBV18, the J call TRBJ1-2; 8 bases are shared with TRBD1. Germline trimming cut 6 bases from V and 4 bases from J; bases unmatched to any gene: 10. The germline gives CDR1 KGHSH, CDR2 LQKENI. The CDR3 is 15 residues long. The DNA of the CDR3 is TGTGCCAGCTCCCGTGGGGCAGGGGGCAGCTATGGCTACACCTTC. Its translation is CASSRGAGGSYGYTF. The whole variable domain, remainder taken from reference TRBV18 and TRBJ1-2, is NAGVMQNPRHLVRRRGQEARLRCSPMKGHSHVYWYRQLPEEGLKFMVYLQKENIIDESGMPKERFSAEFPKEGPSILRIQQVVRGDSAAYFCASSRGAGGSYGYTFGSGTRLTVV.

J is TRBJ1-6 and V is TRBV27, with 7 bases that match TRBD1. Germline V gene data show CDR1 as MNHEY and CDR2 as SMNVEV (reference sequence). Losses at the gene ends were 5 bases for V and 4 bases for J; bases not matched to a gene: 8. This CDR3 spans 16 amino acids. The CDR3 is CASSTRQGGYNSPLHF. CDR3 nucleotide sequence: TGTGCCAGCAGTACTCGACAGGGTGGTTATAATTCACCCCTCCACTTT.

The chain couples TRBV5-1 to TRBJ1-1; 7 positions agree with TRBD1. Germline CDR1 SGHRS, CDR2 YFSETQ. This CDR3 region has 13 residues. J gave up 3 bases and V 7 bases, and 6 bases lay outside the gene matches. CDR3 bases: TGCGCCAGCTGCCTAGACAGGGACACTGAAGCTTTCTTT. Protein product: CASCLDRDTEAFF.

V and J are TRBV6-1 and TRBJ2-1, with TRBD1 as a possible D gene (7 bases). The CDR3 runs to 14 residues. Trimming removed 4 bases from V and 4 bases from J, with 11 bases in between. CDR1 is MNHNS and CDR2 is SASEGT in the germline V gene. The CDR3 reads CASSGQGGYNEQFF. The CDR3 DNA reads TGTGCCAGCAGTGGGCAGGGGGGATACAATGAGCAGTTCTTC.

The chain employs TRBV11-3 and TRBJ2-2; 10 bases fit TRBD1. V dropped 6 bases and J dropped 5; count of bases not matched to a gene: 3. There are 14 residues in the CDR3. CDR1 SGHNT and CDR2 YENEEA come from the germline V gene. The CDR3 region is CASSRQGATGELFF. CDR3 sequence (DNA): TGTGCCAGCAGTCGACAGGGGGCAACCGGGGAGCTGTTTTTT.

The rearrangement links TRBV15 to TRBJ1-1; possibly TRBD1 for D (6 bases). The V gene lost 5 bases and the J gene lost 11 bases, with 15 bases spanning the gap. The germline V gene has CDR1 LNHNV and CDR2 YYDKDF (reference sequence). The CDR3 contains 12 residues. In DNA form, the CDR3 reads TGTGCCACCAGCTCCACAGGGCCCGGGGCTTTCTTT. This translates into CATSSTGPGAFF.

This sequence joins TRBV2 and TRBJ2-2; 10 bases map to TRBD2. CDR1 and CDR2 from the germline V gene are SNHLY and FYNNEI. V lost 5 bases and J lost 8; bases outside the gene matches: 11. This CDR3 spans 16 amino acids. In DNA form, the CDR3 reads TGTGCCAGCAGTTCCGGACTAGCGGCGGGACTTGGGGAGCTGTTTTTT. This codes for CASSSGLAAGLGELFF. Full variable domain (missing parts from reference TRBV2 and TRBJ2-2): EPEVTQTPSHQVTQMGQEVILRCVPISNHLYFYWYRQILGQKVEFLVSFYNNEISEKSEIFDDQFSVERPDGSNFTLKIRSTKLEDSAMYFCASSSGLAAGLGELFFGEGSRLTVL.

The CDR3 loop reads CASSQDGQAYIQYF. CDR3 nucleotides: TGTGCCAGCAGCCAAGATGGACAGGCGTACATTCAGTACTTC. The rearrangement joins TRBV4-2 to TRBJ2-4; TRBD1 matches 7 bases. The CDR3 extends over 14 amino acids. The germline V gene has CDR1 LGHNA and CDR2 YNFKEQ. The trim removed 0 bases at V and 8 bases at J, leaving 4 bases unmatched.

In this sample, this clone turned up once. The V gene is TRBV5-1, the J gene TRBJ2-1; TRBD2 aligns across 10 bases. The V and J ends lost 3 bases and 8 bases, in that order; junction bases with no gene match: 2. This CDR3 spans 13 amino acids. Looked up from germline, CDR1 is SGHRS and CDR2 is YFSETQ. CDR3 in DNA: TGCGCCAGCAGCTCTCTAGCGGGGGATGAGCAGTTCTTC. This codes for CASSSLAGDEQFF.

The V call is TRBV11-3, the J call TRBJ1-4; TRBD1 agrees at 9 bases. This CDR3 spans 14 amino acids. Germline CDR1 is SGHNT and CDR2 is YENEEA. Trimming cost V 2 bases and J 8 bases; bases outside gene matches: 3. The CDR3: CASSLRDRAEKLFF. CDR3 bases: TGTGCCAGCAGCTTACGGGACAGGGCAGAAAAACTGTTTTTT.

The rearrangement uses TRBV18 and TRBJ1-3, with a possible D match to TRBD1 (6 bases). V was pared by 4 bases and J by 0 bases, with 13 bases between. This CDR3 is 16 amino acids long. Germline values: CDR1 KGHSH, CDR2 LQKENI. CDR3 DNA: TGTGCCAGCTCACTTCAAGACAGGACCTCTGGAAACACCATATATTTT. Its protein is CASSLQDRTSGNTIYF. The full variable domain, rest sourced from reference TRBV18 and TRBJ1-3, is NAGVMQNPRHLVRRRGQEARLRCSPMKGHSHVYWYRQLPEEGLKFMVYLQKENIIDESGMPKERFSAEFPKEGPSILRIQQVVRGDSAAYFCASSLQDRTSGNTIYFGEGSWLTVV.

The chain is built from TRBV7-9 and TRBJ2-5; TRBD1 might be the D (5 bases). Trimming removed 2 bases at V and 2 bases at J, with 12 bases between. CDR3 size: 15 residues. Germline V gene data show CDR1 as SEHNR and CDR2 as FQNEAQ (reference sequence). The CDR3 sequence: CASSLWLRQQETQYF. The CDR3 DNA is TGTGCCAGCAGCTTATGGTTGAGACAGCAAGAGACCCAGTACTTC.

V is TRBV30 and J is TRBJ1-2, with 10 bases aligning to TRBD1. The CDR3 totals 18 residues. V lost 2 bases and J lost 1; bases outside the gene matches: 13. Germline V gives CDR1 GTSNPN, CDR2 SVGIG (reference sequence). The CDR3 protein is CAWSFPGTGVGDNYGYTF. DNA of the CDR3: TGTGCCTGGAGTTTCCCCGGGACAGGGGTAGGAGATAACTATGGCTACACCTTC.

This chain uses TRBV7-2 with TRBJ2-3, with 7 nucleotides matching TRBD1. The CDR3 is 16 residues long. The germline CDR1 and CDR2 sequences are SGHTA and FQGNSA. With V trimmed by 6 bases and J by 1 base, 10 bases remained unmatched. CDR3 in DNA: TGTGCCAGCAGGGTCGGGTCGGGACAGCGCACAGATACGCAGTATTTT. Translated: CASRVGSGQRTDTQYF.

V and J are TRBV5-1 and TRBJ2-3, with D perhaps TRBD2 (5 bases). CDR1 and CDR2 from the germline V gene are SGHRS and YFSETQ. The V end lost 0 bases, the J end lost 7 bases, and 12 bases lay between the germline ends. The CDR3 is 14 amino acids. The CDR3 coding sequence is TGCGCCAGCAGCTTGGATGAGGGCCTAAATACGCAGTATTTT. It is translated as CASSLDEGLNTQYF. The variable domain in full, with the rest retrieved from reference TRBV5-1 and TRBJ2-3, is KAGVTQTPRYLIKTRGQQVTLSCSPISGHRSVSWYQQTPGQGLQFLFEYFSETQRNKGNFPGRFSGRQFSNSRSEMNVSTLELGDSALYLCASSLDEGLNTQYFGPGTRLTVL.

This chain connects TRBV19 to TRBJ2-7; D gene ambiguous. V dropped 5 bases and J dropped 5 bases, with 7 bases sitting between them. CDR3 length: 11 residues. Germline V gene sequence: CDR1 LNHDA, CDR2 SQIVND (reference sequence). CDR3: CASSPLHEQYF. For the CDR3, the DNA is TGTGCCAGTAGTCCCCTCCACGAGCAGTACTTC.

The chain recombines TRBV7-3 with TRBJ1-2; maybe TRBD1 (5 bases). V shed 0 bases and J shed 8 bases, with 13 bases lying between them. CDR3 length: 14 amino acids. Germline loops: CDR1 SGHTA, CDR2 FQGTGA. The CDR3 spells CASSLTAGDKGYTF. The CDR3 DNA is TGTGCCAGCAGCTTAACGGCGGGGGATAAGGGCTACACCTTC.

This chain uses TRBV11-2 with TRBJ2-3; tentative D call: TRBD2 (5 bases). Per germline, CDR1 SGHAT and CDR2 FQNNGV. CDR3 length: 13 residues. V was clipped by 5 bases and J by 6 bases, with 12 bases between them. CDR3 sequence reads: CASSRERADTQYF. CDR3 coding DNA: TGTGCCAGCAGCCGGGAACGGGCGGATACGCAGTATTTT.

The V call is TRBV7-2, the J call TRBJ1-2, with TRBD1 identical over 11 bases. CDR1 is SGHTA and CDR2 is FQGNSA in the germline V gene. V was clipped by 3 bases and J by 14 bases; unmatched bases: 8. This CDR3 region has 13 residues. CDR3 sequence (DNA): TGTGCCAGCAGCTTCCTTGGACAGGGGGCCTCTACCTTC. Amino acids: CASSFLGQGASTF.

J is TRBJ2-3 and V is TRBV5-1; the D gene is possibly TRBD2 (6 bases). CDR3 size: 15 residues. Per the germline V gene, CDR1 is SGHRS and CDR2 is YFSETQ. Trimming took 0 bases from V and 4 from J, leaving 12 bases between them. CDR3 bases: TGCGCCAGCAGCTTGGATTCCGGGAGTGCAGATACGCAGTATTTT. It yields the protein CASSLDSGSADTQYF.